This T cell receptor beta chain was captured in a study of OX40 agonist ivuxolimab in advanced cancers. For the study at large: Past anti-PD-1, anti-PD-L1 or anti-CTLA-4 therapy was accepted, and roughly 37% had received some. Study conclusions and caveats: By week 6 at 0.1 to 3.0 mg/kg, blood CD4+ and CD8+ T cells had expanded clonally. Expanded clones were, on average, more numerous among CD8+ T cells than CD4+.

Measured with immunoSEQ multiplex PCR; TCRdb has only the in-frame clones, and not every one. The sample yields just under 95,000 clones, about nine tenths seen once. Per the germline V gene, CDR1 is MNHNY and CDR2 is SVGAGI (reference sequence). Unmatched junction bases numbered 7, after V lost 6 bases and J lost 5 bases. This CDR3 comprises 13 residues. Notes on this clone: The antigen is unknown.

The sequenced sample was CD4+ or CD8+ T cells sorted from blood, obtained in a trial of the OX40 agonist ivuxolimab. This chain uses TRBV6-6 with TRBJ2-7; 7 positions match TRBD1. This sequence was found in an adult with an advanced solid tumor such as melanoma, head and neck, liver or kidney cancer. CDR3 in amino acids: CASRRRGTHEQYF. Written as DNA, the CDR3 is TGTGCCAGCAGGCGCAGGGGGACGCACGAGCAGTACTTC.